This T cell receptor (beta chain) derives from a study of PD-1 blockade in classical Hodgkin lymphoma. General study points: Differences between repertoires have undefined causes, possibly disease activity or prior therapy. Patients newly diagnosed and complete responders had comparable baseline diversity. According to reports, newly diagnosed patients had lower baseline TCR diversity than healthy donors, and relapsed/refractory patients had lower baseline TCR diversity still.

Time point specified: cycle 4 day 1 (C4D1), after five to seven weeks of nivolumab. No patient escaped relapse after autologous stem cell transplantation, and brentuximab vedotin exposure varied. Magnetic negative selection of thawed PBMCs was the method by which CD4+ T cells were purified. Best response was recorded as complete response, partial response or progressive disease. Notes on this clone: Its specificity is unknown.

Only in-frame clones appear in the TCRdb table, and some are missing; sequencing was by immunoSEQ multiplex PCR. The table lists about 27,000 clones, more than 70% of them singletons. The specimen comprised CD4+ T cells from blood, sampled before the fourth cycle of nivolumab. This clonotype was sampled from a human donor with classical Hodgkin lymphoma.

Written as DNA, the CDR3 is TGCAGCGTTCTCGACAGGGGGGGGACAGATACGCAGTATTTT. It translates to CSVLDRGGTDTQYF. This rearrangement joins TRBV29-1 to TRBJ2-3, with TRBD1 matching over 9 bases. CDR3 length equals 14 residues. Germline CDR1 and CDR2: SQVTM and ANQGSEA. V dropped 5 bases and J dropped 3; count of bases not matched to a gene: 6.